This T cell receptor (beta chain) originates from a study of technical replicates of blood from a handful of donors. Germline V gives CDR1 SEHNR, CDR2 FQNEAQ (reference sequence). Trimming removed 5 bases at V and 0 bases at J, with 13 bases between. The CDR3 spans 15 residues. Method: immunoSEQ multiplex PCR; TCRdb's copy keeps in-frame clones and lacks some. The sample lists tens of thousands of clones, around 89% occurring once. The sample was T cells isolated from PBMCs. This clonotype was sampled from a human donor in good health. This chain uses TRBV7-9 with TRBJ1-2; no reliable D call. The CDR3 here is CASSHAWATNYGYTF. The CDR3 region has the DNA TGTGCCAGCAGCCACGCCTGGGCTACTAACTATGGCTACACCTTC.